These T cell receptor beta chains were read from a single sample in a study of T cell responses to AZD1222 COVID-19 vaccine. The assay was immunoSEQ multiplex PCR, and TCRdb's table has in-frame clones only and misses some. Counted here are some 150,000 clones, 91% occurring once; the ten biggest clones make up roughly 5.6%. The sample was peripheral blood, taken on day 0 of AZD1222 vaccination. The receptors were sampled from an adult in good health. The conserved cysteine and the conserved F or W are not part of the CDR3 here.

v_call	j_call	cdr3_aa
TRBV4-2	TRBJ1-3	ASSQTQGASMRNTIY
TRBV6-6	TRBJ1-1	ASSYSDRAPTAF
TRBV6-5	TRBJ1-4	ASSYLGGTNEKLF
TRBV19	TRBJ1-5	ASTPQAGQPQH
TRBV11-2	TRBJ2-2	ASSLSVWRESTGELF
TRBV7-9	TRBJ2-1	ASSSPGSSSYNEQF
TRBV4-3	TRBJ1-2	ASSPSSQGNYGYT
TRBV7-3	TRBJ2-1	ASSPGGNEQF
TRBV9	TRBJ1-2	ASSLGTANYGYT
TRBV4-3	TRBJ2-1	ASSRIGSGNEQF
TRBV3-1/TRBV3-2	TRBJ2-5	ASSQDCEQETQY
TRBV6-5	TRBJ1-4	ASSYSRAGLLF
TRBV27	TRBJ1-6	ASSLLGSGGGYNSPLH
TRBV6-5	TRBJ2-1	ASNRAGNEQF
TRBV4-3	TRBJ2-7	ASSQDLGLAYYEQY
TRBV2	TRBJ2-5	ASSEWRGQAETQY
TRBV18	TRBJ1-5	ASSPAGDQPQH
TRBV24-1	TRBJ1-5	ATSDGITSNQPQH
TRBV20-1	TRBJ2-7	SASSGGAYEQY
TRBV6-2/TRBV6-3	TRBJ2-7	ASSPWGGGVFDEQY
TRBV7-6	TRBJ2-1	ASSFITVEGNEQF
TRBV18	TRBJ1-1	ASSPIREVGTEAF
TRBV14	TRBJ1-6	ASSQVGGTPLH
TRBV29-1	TRBJ1-2	SVERGYGYT
TRBV2	TRBJ2-7	ASSESYSYEQY
TRBV6-2/TRBV6-3	TRBJ1-5	ASSLSGYQPQH
TRBV11-2	TRBJ2-1	ASSAQFSSYNEQF
TRBV5-4	TRBJ1-1	ASSFGGGGDTEAF
TRBV4-2	TRBJ2-2	ASSQESSTNTGELF
TRBV7-3	TRBJ2-7	ASSLMAGENYEQY
TRBV4-2	TRBJ2-1	ASSPDLNLAGDEQF
TRBV7-3	TRBJ2-1	ASSSTSGSSYNEQF
TRBV3-1/TRBV3-2	TRBJ2-5	ASSQPPTSRGQETQY
TRBV5-1	TRBJ2-3	ASRTSGGSTDTQY
TRBV6-5	TRBJ1-5	ASSWVSYNQPQH
TRBV10-3	TRBJ2-2	AILTSEAGTGELF
TRBV7-8	TRBJ2-1	ASSLVSGSSYNEQF
TRBV6-1	TRBJ2-7	ASSEAGPNAGYEQY
TRBV4-1	TRBJ2-7	ASRPIGTEDEQY
TRBV6-5	TRBJ1-1	ASSGVGRISTEAF
TRBV29-1	TRBJ2-7	SVGGGYEQY
TRBV27	TRBJ1-2	ASSGTGGQLNYGYT
TRBV6-2/TRBV6-3	TRBJ2-7	ASSWGSEQY
TRBV6-2/TRBV6-3	TRBJ1-5	ASSLRWYDRDDQPQH
TRBV9	TRBJ1-3	ASSSGTGYYTIY
TRBV11-1	TRBJ2-7	ASSLETALPSRY
TRBV2	TRBJ2-1	ASSPYNEQF